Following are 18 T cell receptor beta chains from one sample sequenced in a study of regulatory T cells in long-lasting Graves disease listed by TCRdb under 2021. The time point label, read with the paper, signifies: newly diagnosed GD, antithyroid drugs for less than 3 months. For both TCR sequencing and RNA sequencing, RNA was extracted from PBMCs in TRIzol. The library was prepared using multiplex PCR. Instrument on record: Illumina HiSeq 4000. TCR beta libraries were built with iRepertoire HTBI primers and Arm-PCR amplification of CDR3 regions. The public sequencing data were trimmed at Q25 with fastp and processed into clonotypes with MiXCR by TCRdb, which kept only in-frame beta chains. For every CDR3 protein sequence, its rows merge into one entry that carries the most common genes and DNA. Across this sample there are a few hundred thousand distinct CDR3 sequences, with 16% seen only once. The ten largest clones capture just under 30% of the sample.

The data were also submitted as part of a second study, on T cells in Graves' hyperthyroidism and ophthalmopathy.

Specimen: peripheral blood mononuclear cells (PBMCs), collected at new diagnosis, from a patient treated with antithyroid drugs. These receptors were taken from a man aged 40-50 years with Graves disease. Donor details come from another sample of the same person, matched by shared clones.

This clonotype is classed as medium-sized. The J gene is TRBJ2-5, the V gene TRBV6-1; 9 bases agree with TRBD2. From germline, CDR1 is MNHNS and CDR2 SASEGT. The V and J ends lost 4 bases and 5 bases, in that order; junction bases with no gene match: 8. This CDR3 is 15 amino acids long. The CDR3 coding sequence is TGTGCCAGCAGTGCCCTGGGACTAGCTTTCGAGACCCAGTACTTC. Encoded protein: CASSALGLAFETQYF.

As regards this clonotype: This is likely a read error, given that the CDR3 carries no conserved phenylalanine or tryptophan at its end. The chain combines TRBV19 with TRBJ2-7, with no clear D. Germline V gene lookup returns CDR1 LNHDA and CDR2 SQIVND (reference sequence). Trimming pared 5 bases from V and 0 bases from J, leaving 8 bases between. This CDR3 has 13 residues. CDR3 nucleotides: TGTGCCAGTAGTCTCCGCACCTCCTACGAGCAGTACTCC. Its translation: CASSLRTSYEQYS.

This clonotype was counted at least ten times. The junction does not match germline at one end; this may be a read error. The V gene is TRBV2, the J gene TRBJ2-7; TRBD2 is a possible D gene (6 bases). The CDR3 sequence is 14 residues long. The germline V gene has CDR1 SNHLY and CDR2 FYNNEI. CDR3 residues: CASSEGRGSYEQYF. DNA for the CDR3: TGTGCCAGCAGCGAAGGGCGGGGCTCCTACGAGCAGTACTTC.

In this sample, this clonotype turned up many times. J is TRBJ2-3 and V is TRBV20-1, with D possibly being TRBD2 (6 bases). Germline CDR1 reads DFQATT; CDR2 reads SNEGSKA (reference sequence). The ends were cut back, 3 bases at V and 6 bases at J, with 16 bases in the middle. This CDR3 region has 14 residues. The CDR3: CSASRVLATDTQYF. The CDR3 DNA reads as TGCAGTGCTAGTCGCGTACTAGCAACTGATACGCAGTATTTT.

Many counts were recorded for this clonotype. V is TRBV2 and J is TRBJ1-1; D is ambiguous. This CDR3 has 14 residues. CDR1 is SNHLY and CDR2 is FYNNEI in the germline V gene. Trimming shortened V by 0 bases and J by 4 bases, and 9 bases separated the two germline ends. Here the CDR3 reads CASSEAEGFTEAFF. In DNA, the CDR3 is TGTGCCAGCAGTGAAGCAGAGGGATTCACTGAAGCTTTCTTT.

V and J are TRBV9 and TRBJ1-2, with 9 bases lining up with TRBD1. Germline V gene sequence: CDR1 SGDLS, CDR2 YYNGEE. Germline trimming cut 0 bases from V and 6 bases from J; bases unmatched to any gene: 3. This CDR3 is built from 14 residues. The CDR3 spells CASSVGDRANGYTF. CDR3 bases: TGTGCCAGCAGCGTAGGGGACAGGGCCAATGGCTACACCTTC.

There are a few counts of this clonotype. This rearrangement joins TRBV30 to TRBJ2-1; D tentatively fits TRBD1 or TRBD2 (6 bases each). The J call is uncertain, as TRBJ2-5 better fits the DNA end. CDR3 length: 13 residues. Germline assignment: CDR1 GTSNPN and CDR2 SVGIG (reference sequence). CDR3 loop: CAWTPKGGETQYF. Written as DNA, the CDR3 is TGTGCCTGGACCCCAAAGGGGGGAGAGACCCAGTACTTC.

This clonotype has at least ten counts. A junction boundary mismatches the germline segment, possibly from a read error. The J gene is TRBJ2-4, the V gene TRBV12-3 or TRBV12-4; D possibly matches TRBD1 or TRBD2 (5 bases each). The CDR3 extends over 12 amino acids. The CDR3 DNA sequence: TGTGCCAGCAGTCGTCCGGGACGCTGGATGGACTTC. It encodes CASSRPGRWMDF.

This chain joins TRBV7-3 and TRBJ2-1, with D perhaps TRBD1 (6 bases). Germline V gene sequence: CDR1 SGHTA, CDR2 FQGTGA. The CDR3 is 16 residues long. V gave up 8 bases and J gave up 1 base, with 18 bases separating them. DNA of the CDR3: TGTGCCAGCCGGAAAATTCAGGGGCTATCCTACAATGAGCAGTTCTTC. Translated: CASRKIQGLSYNEQFF.

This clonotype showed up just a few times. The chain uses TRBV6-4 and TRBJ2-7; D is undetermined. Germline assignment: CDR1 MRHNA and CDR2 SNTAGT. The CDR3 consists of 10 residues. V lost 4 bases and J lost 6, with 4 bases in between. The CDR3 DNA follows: TGTGCCAGCAGTGCACTCGAGCAGTACTTC. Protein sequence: CASSALEQYF.

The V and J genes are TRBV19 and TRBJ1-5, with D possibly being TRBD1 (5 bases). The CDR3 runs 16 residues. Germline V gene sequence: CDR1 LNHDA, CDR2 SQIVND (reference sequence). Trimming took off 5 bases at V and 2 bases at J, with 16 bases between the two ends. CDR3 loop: CASSGGPPRGNQPQHF. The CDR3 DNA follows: TGTGCCAGTAGTGGGGGACCCCCCAGAGGCAATCAGCCCCAGCATTTT.

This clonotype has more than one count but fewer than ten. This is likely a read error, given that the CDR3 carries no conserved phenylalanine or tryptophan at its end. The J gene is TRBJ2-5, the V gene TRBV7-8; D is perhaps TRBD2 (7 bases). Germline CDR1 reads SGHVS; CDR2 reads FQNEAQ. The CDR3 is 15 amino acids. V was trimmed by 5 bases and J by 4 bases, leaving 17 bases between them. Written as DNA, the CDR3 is TGTGCCAGCAGCCCCCGCGGGGGCGCGGGAGAGACCCAGTACCTC. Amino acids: CASSPRGGAGETQYL.

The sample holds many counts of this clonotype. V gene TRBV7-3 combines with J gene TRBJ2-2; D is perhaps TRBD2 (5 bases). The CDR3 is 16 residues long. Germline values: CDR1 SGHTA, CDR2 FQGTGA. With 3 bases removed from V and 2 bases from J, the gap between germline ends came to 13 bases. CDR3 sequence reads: CASSLGEGLNTGELFF. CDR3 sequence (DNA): TGTGCCAGCAGCTTGGGCGAGGGCCTCAACACCGGGGAGCTGTTTTTT.

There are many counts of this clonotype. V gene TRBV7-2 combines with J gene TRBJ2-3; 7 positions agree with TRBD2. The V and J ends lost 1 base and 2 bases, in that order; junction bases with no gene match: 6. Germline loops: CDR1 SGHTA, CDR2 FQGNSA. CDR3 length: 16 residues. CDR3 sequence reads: CASSLVWGGHTDTQYF. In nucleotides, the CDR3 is TGTGCCAGCAGCTTAGTATGGGGAGGGCACACAGATACGCAGTATTTT. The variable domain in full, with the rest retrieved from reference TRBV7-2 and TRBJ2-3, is GAGVSQSPSNKVTEKGKDVELRCDPISGHTALYWYRQSLGQGLEFLIYFQGNSAPDKSGLPSDRFSAERTGGSVSTLTIQRTQQEDSAVYLCASSLVWGGHTDTQYFGPGTRLTVL.

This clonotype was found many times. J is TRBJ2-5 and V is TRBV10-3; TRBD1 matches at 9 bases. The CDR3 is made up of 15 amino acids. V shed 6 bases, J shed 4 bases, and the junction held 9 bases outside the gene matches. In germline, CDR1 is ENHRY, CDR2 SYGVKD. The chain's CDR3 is CAISQGTGSRETQYF. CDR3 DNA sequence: TGTGCCATCAGCCAAGGGACAGGGTCGCGAGAGACCCAGTACTTC.

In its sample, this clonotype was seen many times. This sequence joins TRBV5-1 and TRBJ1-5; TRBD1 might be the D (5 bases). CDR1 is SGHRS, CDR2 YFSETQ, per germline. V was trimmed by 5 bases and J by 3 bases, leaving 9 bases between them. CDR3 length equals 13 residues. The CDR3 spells CASSEGSNQPQHF. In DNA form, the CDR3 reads TGCGCCAGCAGTGAGGGGTCCAATCAGCCCCAGCATTTT.

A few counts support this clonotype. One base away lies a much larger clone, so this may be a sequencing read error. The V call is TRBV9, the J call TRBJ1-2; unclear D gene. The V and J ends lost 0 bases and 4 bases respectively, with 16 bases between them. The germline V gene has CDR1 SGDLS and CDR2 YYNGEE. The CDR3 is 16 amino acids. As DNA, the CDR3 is TGTGCCAGCAGCGTAGGTCCAGGAAGGGTTTCCTATGGCTACACCTTC. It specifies CASSVGPGRVSYGYTF.

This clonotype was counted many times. The CDR3 sequence: CASSSWVMNTEAFF. Here the CDR3 DNA reads TGTGCCAGCAGTTCCTGGGTCATGAACACTGAAGCTTTCTTT. The chain links TRBV27 to TRBJ1-1; D is unclear. The CDR3 consists of 14 residues. V shed 4 bases and J shed 0 bases, with 9 bases lying between them. Germline-derived CDR1 and CDR2 are MNHEY and SMNVEV (reference sequence).